The clone carrying this T cell receptor (beta chain) occurred many times. The target antigen is unknown. Libraries of TCR beta came from iRepertoire HTBI primers plus Arm-PCR of CDR3 regions. In TCRdb, the multiplex PCR reads were re-called with MiXCR into one record per CDR3 protein. The sample has about 540,000 distinct CDR3 sequences; approximately 13% are singletons. The data derive from a study of regulatory T cells in long-lasting Graves disease. Study-level background: Graves' patients with a new diagnosis had received antithyroid drugs under 3 months.

Study-wide points: It is possible that accuracy was reduced by the small size of the sample.

The sample's time point: newly diagnosed GD, antithyroid drugs for less than 3 months. PBMC RNA served as the TCR library source. This sample was also put to use in a study of T cells in Graves' hyperthyroidism and ophthalmopathy.

The specimen was peripheral blood mononuclear cells (PBMCs), collected at new diagnosis, from a patient treated with antithyroid drugs. This TCR derives from a man aged 25 to 40 with Graves disease.

The CDR3: CASSVEGGGQETQYF. The CDR3 coding sequence is TGTGCCAGCAGCGTAGAGGGAGGGGGTCAAGAGACCCAGTACTTC. The chain links TRBV9 to TRBJ2-5; a possible D gene is TRBD2 (7 bases). CDR3 length: 15 amino acids. Looked up from germline, CDR1 is SGDLS and CDR2 is YYNGEE. V lost 0 bases and J lost 2, with 11 bases in between.